What follows describes a single T cell receptor (beta chain). This sample is part of a study of blood T cell repertoires in COVID-19. Study as a whole: Donors in the United States, Italy and Spain gave samples during acute or convalescent COVID-19. PBMCs, B-cell-depleted T cells, or T cells provided the cDNA or gDNA that made up the material.

The V gene's germline CDR1 is KGHSH and CDR2 LQKENI. Losses at the gene ends were 0 bases for V and 0 bases for J; bases not matched to a gene: 2. The CDR3 is made up of 17 amino acids. Original handling: From reference gene primer amplification, estimates of nucleated cell counts were derived. Assay: immunoSEQ multiplex PCR; the TCRdb copy retains only in-frame clones and omits some. V and J calls and clone size come straight from that table; D and trimming were deduced from the DNA. The data hold roughly 170,000 clones, with around nine tenths observed a single time. The chain combines TRBV18 with TRBJ2-6; 7 bases agree with TRBD1. This clonotype was obtained from a young woman who had recovered from COVID-19. Sample: peripheral blood. CDR3 bases: TGTGCCAGCTCACCACCAGGGGGCGGCTCTGGGGCCAACGTCCTGACTTTC. Protein sequence: CASSPPGGGSGANVLTF.